Shown below are 13 T cell receptor beta chains from a single sample sequenced in a study of glioma-infiltrating T cells after dendritic cell vaccination. Noted time point: after dendritic cell vaccination, including at tumor progression/relapse. Measured with immunoSEQ multiplex PCR; TCRdb has only the in-frame clones, and not every one. The table has 50,000 to 75,000 clones, more than 70% seen once. This specimen consisted of blood, obtained after dendritic cell vaccination. These receptors were taken from a human donor with glioblastoma.

The genes are TRBV7-2 and TRBJ2-2, with a tentative D call TRBD2 (5 bases). This CDR3 comprises 15 residues. Germline CDR1 SGHTA, CDR2 FQGNSA. Trimming took 2 bases from V and 7 from J, leaving 14 bases between them. Here the CDR3 DNA reads TGTGCCAGCAGCTTAAATTTAAAAGGGAGCGGGGAGCTGTTTTTT. Translation: CASSLNLKGSGELFF.

For the CDR3, the DNA is TGTGCCAGCAGCATGGGACTAGCGGGGGTCCAAGAGACCCAGTACTTC. It encodes CASSMGLAGVQETQYF. This rearrangement joins TRBV5-4 to TRBJ2-5, with TRBD2 matching over 14 bases. The CDR3 consists of 16 residues. Germline V CDR1 and CDR2: SGHNT, YYREEE (reference sequence). Trimming cost V 4 bases and J 1 base; bases outside gene matches: 3. Together with reference TRBV5-4 and TRBJ2-5, the CDR3 gives the full variable domain: ETGVTQSPTHLIKTRGQQVTLRCSSQSGHNTVSWYQQALGQGPQFIFQYYREEENGRGNFPPRFSGLQFPNYSSELNVNALELDDSALYLCASSMGLAGVQETQYFGPGTRLLVL.

This clone has just a few counts. The CDR3 loop reads CASSSSPRGAKGYTF. The CDR3 DNA follows: TGTGCCAGCAGTTCCTCCCCTCGGGGGGCGAAGGGCTACACCTTC. V gene TRBV6-5 combines with J gene TRBJ1-2; weak D call: TRBD1 (6 bases). CDR3 size: 15 residues. Germline CDR1 is MNHEY and CDR2 is SVGAGI. V was pared by 4 bases and J by 8 bases, with 20 bases between.

This chain joins TRBV9 and TRBJ2-1; maybe TRBD2 (6 bases). Trimming shortened V by 0 bases and J by 0 bases, and 10 bases separated the two germline ends. The CDR3 runs to 16 residues. CDR1 is SGDLS and CDR2 is YYNGEE in the germline V gene. This CDR3 is CASSVGGGVSYNEQFF. CDR3 nucleotide sequence: TGTGCCAGCAGCGTAGGGGGCGGGGTCTCCTACAATGAGCAGTTCTTC. Filled out from reference TRBV9 and TRBJ2-1, the complete variable domain reads DSGVTQTPKHLITATGQRVTLRCSPRSGDLSVYWYQQSLDQGLQFLIQYYNGEERAKGNILERFSAQQFPDLHSELNLSSLELGDSALYFCASSVGGGVSYNEQFFGPGTRLTVL.

This clone was recorded only once. This sequence joins TRBV29-1 and TRBJ2-1, with no clear D. This CDR3 has 13 amino acids. Germline CDR1 reads SQVTM; CDR2 reads ANQGSEA. Between the trimmed V and J ends, which lost 3 bases and 0 bases, there was a span of 6 bases. The CDR3 protein is CSVETSSYNEQFF. CDR3 DNA: TGCAGCGTTGAGACAAGCTCCTACAATGAGCAGTTCTTC.

The rearrangement links TRBV6-5 to TRBJ1-1; D call uncertain. Germline CDR1 MNHEY, CDR2 SVGAGI. The CDR3 length is 15 residues. Trimming removed 0 bases from V and 0 bases from J, with 8 bases in between. The CDR3 region is CASSYSSNLNTEAFF. The CDR3 DNA follows: TGTGCCAGCAGTTACTCTTCGAACTTGAACACTGAAGCTTTCTTT.

The gene calls are TRBV7-6 and TRBJ2-7, with 9 bases lining up with TRBD1. The CDR3 has 15 residues. V shed 5 bases and J 7 bases; nucleotides not matched to a gene: 12. Germline CDR1 is SGHVS and CDR2 is FNYEAQ. The CDR3 loop reads CASSLLGQGRGEQYF. The CDR3, as DNA: TGTGCCAGCAGCCTGCTAGGACAGGGGCGCGGGGAGCAGTACTTC.

This clone was observed a single time. The chain couples TRBV6-5 to TRBJ2-2; 10 nucleotides match TRBD1. Per the germline V gene, CDR1 is MNHEY and CDR2 is SVGAGI. The CDR3 has 15 amino acids. With V trimmed by 6 bases and J by 7 bases, 8 bases remained unmatched. For the CDR3, the DNA is TGTGCCAGCAGCCCCGGGACAGGGGAGTTCGGGGAGCTGTTTTTT. Translated, it gives CASSPGTGEFGELFF.

The chain couples TRBV4-3 to TRBJ2-3; 7 nucleotides line up with TRBD2. This CDR3 contains 17 residues. CDR1 LGHNA and CDR2 YSLEER come from the germline V gene. The V segment lost 0 bases and the J segment 0 bases; nucleotides outside the gene matches: 6. Here the CDR3 DNA reads TGCGCCAGCAGCCAAGATCTGGCAGCGGGAAGCACAGATACGCAGTATTTT. As protein: CASSQDLAAGSTDTQYF.

V usage is TRBV6-5 and J usage is TRBJ1-1; a possible D gene is TRBD1 (6 bases). This CDR3 region has 13 residues. The V end lost 7 bases, the J end lost 4 bases, and 13 bases lay between the germline ends. Germline V gives CDR1 MNHEY, CDR2 SVGAGI. CDR3 sequence: CASTPGGATEAFF. CDR3 nucleotide sequence: TGTGCCAGCACCCCGGGGGGGGCCACTGAAGCTTTCTTT.

This clone was picked up a small number of times. The J gene is TRBJ1-4, the V gene TRBV19; D gene unclear. The CDR3 sequence is 15 residues long. V lost 3 bases to trimming and J lost 0 bases, with 8 bases between them. Germline-derived CDR1 and CDR2 are LNHDA and SQIVND (reference sequence). CDR3 residues: CASSIGVSTNEKLFF. The CDR3 DNA is TGTGCCAGTAGTATCGGGGTCTCAACTAATGAAAAACTGTTTTTT.

The CDR3 coding sequence is TGCGCCAGCAGCCAAGTAGCCCTGAGGCTAGGGACAGGGGGCAGGGAGACCCAGTACTTC. Residues: CASSQVALRLGTGGRETQYF. The chain carries TRBV4-1 and TRBJ2-5; 12 nucleotides agree with TRBD1. The V segment lost 1 base and the J segment 5 bases; nucleotides outside the gene matches: 17. This CDR3 comprises 20 residues. Germline CDR1 is MGHRA and CDR2 is YSYEKL.

The chain combines TRBV11-2 with TRBJ2-5, with D perhaps matching TRBD1 (5 bases). The CDR3 loop spans 15 amino acids. The germline gives CDR1 SGHAT, CDR2 FQNNGV. V was cut by 7 bases and J by 5 bases, with 20 bases left in between. This CDR3 reads CASKVDDFYRETQYF. In DNA, the CDR3 is TGTGCCAGCAAGGTTGACGACTTTTACAGGGAGACCCAGTACTTC.